These 8 T cell receptor beta chains originate from one sample sequenced in a study of blood T cells in healthy people across ages. With a J-beta primer mix and a sample-barcoded 5' primer, a second PCR ran roughly 7 to 11 cycles. TCRdb recomputed calls from the 5' RACE reads with MiXCR, one row per CDR3 protein. The sample has 1.5 million to 2 million distinct CDR3 sequences, 30% to 35% seen once; the top ten hold about 10%. The sequenced sample was blood. The receptors stem from a woman in her 30s in good health.

This rearrangement joins TRBV5-5 to TRBJ1-6; D not certain. This CDR3 region has 14 residues. CDR1 SGHKS and CDR2 YYEKEE come from the germline V gene (reference sequence). The V end lost 0 bases, the J end lost 9 bases, and 10 bases lay between the germline ends. CDR3 nucleotides: TGTGCCAGCAGCTTGGAGGCGGATGGTTCACCCCTCCACTTT. Protein: CASSLEADGSPLHF.

A note on this clonotype: Sequence at one end of the junction differs from germline and may be a read error. The CDR3 sequence: CATSKRIRGEVNERFF. The CDR3 nucleotides read TGTGCCACCAGCAAGAGAATACGGGGTGAGGTCAATGAGCGGTTCTTC. This chain joins TRBV15 and TRBJ2-1; possibly TRBD2 for D (5 bases). The CDR3 is made up of 16 amino acids. In germline, CDR1 is LNHNV, CDR2 YYDKDF (reference sequence).

The sample holds a few counts of this clonotype. The chain couples TRBV20-1 to TRBJ2-1; the match to TRBD1 covers 7 bases. Germline assignment: CDR1 DFQATT and CDR2 SNEGSKA (reference sequence). V was clipped by 5 bases and J by 15 bases; unmatched bases: 10. CDR3 length equals 11 residues. CDR3 in DNA: TGCAGTGCTCCCCGACGACAGGGCGCGTTCTTC. Residues: CSAPRRQGAFF.

The chain employs TRBV15 and TRBJ2-1; weak D call: TRBD1 (5 bases). V was shortened by 5 bases and J by 8 bases, with 13 bases between the two germline ends. Looked up from germline, CDR1 is LNHNV and CDR2 is YYDKDF (reference sequence). CDR3 length: 13 amino acids. In DNA, the CDR3 is TGTGCCACCAGCGCCGTCCTAGGGGATGAGCAGTTCTTC. It encodes CATSAVLGDEQFF.

This clonotype was detected a few times. V usage is TRBV9 and J usage is TRBJ2-1; D gene uncertain. Germline CDR1 and CDR2: SGDLS and YYNGEE. The length of the CDR3 is 15 residues. V shed 4 bases and J shed 5 bases, with 16 bases lying between them. In DNA, the CDR3 is TGTGCCAGCAGCCCCCGGCAGGCTTCCCACAATGAGCAGTTCTTC. It is translated as CASSPRQASHNEQFF.

J is TRBJ2-4 and V is TRBV28; D may correspond to TRBD1 or TRBD2 (5 bases each). CDR3 length: 15 residues. Trimming cost V 6 bases and J 8 bases, with 20 bases left between them. Germline CDR1 reads MDHEN; CDR2 reads SYDVKM. The CDR3: CASRLRRGRRDIQYF. The CDR3 nucleotides read TGTGCCAGCAGATTAAGACGGGGCAGAAGGGACATTCAGTACTTC. The entire variable domain, with the rest obtained from reference TRBV28 and TRBJ2-4, is as follows: DVKVTQSSRYLVKRTGEKVFLECVQDMDHENMFWYRQDPGLGLRLIYFSYDVKMKEKGDIPEGYSVSREKKERFSLILESASTNQTSMYLCASRLRRGRRDIQYFGAGTRLSVL.

This rearrangement joins TRBV7-6 to TRBJ2-1; D assignment may be TRBD1 or TRBD2 (5 bases each). V was pared by 5 bases and J by 1 base, with 12 bases between. CDR3 length equals 15 residues. Per the germline V gene, CDR1 is SGHVS and CDR2 is FNYEAQ. The CDR3: CASSRWDQSYNEQFF. The DNA of the CDR3 is TGTGCCAGCAGCCGCTGGGACCAGTCCTACAATGAGCAGTTCTTC.

The rearrangement links TRBV27 to TRBJ2-1; D tentatively fits TRBD1 or TRBD2 (5 bases each). The germline gives CDR1 MNHEY, CDR2 SMNVEV (reference sequence). CDR3 length equals 13 residues. Trimming stripped 6 bases from V and 8 bases from J, with 14 bases between. The chain's CDR3 is CASRPILGDEQFF. CDR3 in DNA: TGTGCCAGCAGACCCATTCTGGGGGATGAGCAGTTCTTC.